A selection of T cell receptor beta chains follows, all from one sample in a study of blood T cell repertoires in COVID-19. Assay used: immunoSEQ multiplex PCR; TCRdb lists only in-frame clones, some missing. The sample lists tens of thousands of clones; about 88% were seen once. Sample: peripheral blood. The source of these receptors is a human donor in a cohort sampled during active COVID-19. Both conserved end residues are part of each CDR3. A D gene is named only where the DNA matches it firmly. Size is omitted from some rows. Given values are once, few, many or a class for expanded clones.

j_gene,d_gene,v_gene,abundance,CDR3aa,CDR3nt
TRBJ2-5,NA,TRBV3-1/TRBV3-2,NA,CASSRNLAFQETQYF,TGTGCCAGCAGCCGAAACTTAGCGTTTCAAGAGACCCAGTACTTC
TRBJ2-7,TRBD2,TRBV18,NA,CASSPEPGGFYEQYF,TGTGCCAGCTCACCAGAGCCCGGGGGGTTCTACGAGCAGTACTTC
TRBJ2-2,TRBD1,TRBV7-3,NA,CASSSTGENTGELFF,TGTGCCAGCAGCTCCACAGGGGAGAACACCGGGGAGCTGTTTTTT
TRBJ2-3,NA,TRBV28,NA,CASRGPGGTDTQYF,TGTGCCAGCAGAGGCCCGGGAGGCACAGATACGCAGTATTTT
TRBJ2-7,TRBD1,TRBV7-9,few,CASSTRQGPYEQYF,TGTGCCAGCAGCACCCGACAGGGACCCTACGAGCAGTACTTC
TRBJ2-2,TRBD1,TRBV6-1,few,CASSENRGQGPGELFF,TGTGCCAGCAGTGAAAATAGGGGACAGGGTCCCGGGGAGCTGTTTTTT
TRBJ1-3,NA,TRBV7-2,once,CASSLAPPDSGNTIYF,TGTGCCAGCAGCTTAGCTCCACCAGACTCTGGAAACACCATATATTTT
TRBJ1-5,TRBD1,TRBV7-2,NA,CASSPQGVGQPQHF,TGTGCCAGCAGCCCACAGGGGGTTGGTCAGCCCCAGCATTTT
TRBJ1-6,TRBD1,TRBV6-4,once,CASRQGGNSPLHF,TGTGCCAGCAGACAGGGGGGTAATTCACCCCTCCACTTT
TRBJ1-2,NA,TRBV1,NA,CTSSRPMGHAVGYGYTF,TGCACCAGCAGCCGACCAATGGGACACGCGGTGGGTTATGGCTACACCTTC
TRBJ2-5,NA,TRBV9,NA,CASSFAAVQETQYF,TGTGCCAGCAGCTTCGCAGCGGTCCAAGAGACCCAGTACTTC
TRBJ2-1,NA,TRBV19,NA,CASKAGIYNEQFF,TGTGCCAGTAAGGCAGGAATCTACAATGAGCAGTTCTTC
TRBJ1-2,NA,TRBV30,NA,CAWSLFVGPGYTF,TGTGCCTGGAGTTTGTTCGTGGGCCCCGGCTACACCTTC
TRBJ1-6,NA,TRBV5-8,NA,CASRPGGRESPLHF,TGTGCCAGCAGACCCGGGGGGCGAGAATCACCCCTCCACTTT
TRBJ2-7,NA,TRBV5-8,NA,CASTRQTDEQYF,TGTGCCAGCACCCGACAAACGGACGAGCAGTACTTC
TRBJ1-6,NA,TRBV6-1,NA,CASSDQVNSPLHF,TGTGCCAGCAGTGACCAGGTCAATTCACCCCTCCACTTT
TRBJ2-2,TRBD2,TRBV7-3,NA,CASSYGGGGTGELFF,TGTGCCAGCAGCTACGGCGGGGGAGGGACCGGGGAGCTGTTTTTT
TRBJ2-2,TRBD1,TRBV7-2,once,CASSRTGLNTGELFF,TGTGCCAGCAGCCGGACAGGGCTGAACACCGGGGAGCTGTTTTTT